The 16 T cell receptor beta chains in this list originate from one sample, sequenced in a study of blood T cell repertoires in COVID-19. TCRdb keeps only in-frame clones here, not all; method: immunoSEQ multiplex PCR. Here the sample spans just over 95,000 clones, 90% being singletons. Sequencing input: peripheral blood. The receptors originated from a man in his fifties with acute or convalescent COVID-19.

The chain couples TRBV6-9 to TRBJ1-5; D call uncertain. Germline CDR1 is MNHGY and CDR2 is SVAAGI. Trimming took 8 bases from V and 5 from J, leaving 19 bases between them. CDR3 length: 15 amino acids. The CDR3 DNA reads as TGTGCCAGCGGTTCAAGACACTCCGTCGATCAGCCCCAGCATTTT. Its translation: CASGSRHSVDQPQHF.

This sequence joins TRBV4-1 and TRBJ2-7, with 7 bases lining up with TRBD1. From germline, CDR1 is MGHRA and CDR2 YSYEKL. The V and J ends lost 1 base and 3 bases, in that order; junction bases with no gene match: 9. The CDR3 consists of 16 residues. CDR3 residues: CASSQGPGTVFYEQYF. In DNA, the CDR3 is TGCGCCAGCAGCCAAGGGCCCGGGACAGTGTTCTACGAGCAGTACTTC.

This sequence joins TRBV7-9 and TRBJ2-1; the match to TRBD1 covers 9 bases. The CDR3 totals 14 residues. The germline CDR1 and CDR2 sequences are SEHNR and FQNEAQ (reference sequence). With 0 bases clipped from V and 8 bases from J, the junction kept 2 bases outside the gene matches. The CDR3 region has the DNA TGTGCCAGCAGCTTAGCGGACAGGGGCCATGAGCAGTTCTTC. It codes for CASSLADRGHEQFF.

The sample holds one count of this clone. The gene calls are TRBV9 and TRBJ2-1; 11 bases line up with TRBD2. The CDR3 has 19 residues. Germline V gene sequence: CDR1 SGDLS, CDR2 YYNGEE. The V gene end was trimmed by 0 bases and the J gene end by 0 bases; junction bases not matched to a gene: 8. The CDR3 spells CASSVGLAGGPGSYNEQFF. The CDR3 DNA sequence: TGTGCCAGCAGCGTAGGTCTAGCGGGAGGCCCCGGCTCCTACAATGAGCAGTTCTTC.

The CDR3 loop is CATPKQETSGRGYNEQFF. CDR3 coding DNA: TGTGCCACCCCGAAGCAAGAGACTAGCGGGAGGGGGTACAATGAGCAGTTCTTC. The rearrangement links TRBV6-4 to TRBJ2-1, with 14 bases lining up with TRBD2. V lost 10 bases to trimming and J lost 4 bases; unmatched junction nucleotides: 15. The CDR3 runs 18 residues. The germline gives CDR1 MRHNA, CDR2 SNTAGT.

A few counts support this clone. This chain connects TRBV3-1 (or the pseudogene TRBV3-2) to TRBJ1-1; the match to TRBD1 covers 8 bases. This CDR3 has 19 residues. V lost 0 bases and J lost 5; bases outside the gene matches: 17. Germline assignment: CDR1 LGHDT and CDR2 YNNKEL (reference sequence). CDR3 in amino acids: CASSQDHRGDRKRRTEAFF. The DNA of the CDR3 is TGTGCCAGCAGCCAAGATCATCGAGGGGACAGGAAGAGGAGGACTGAAGCTTTCTTT.

V gene TRBV3-1 (or the pseudogene TRBV3-2) combines with J gene TRBJ2-7; 8 bases are shared with TRBD1. V dropped 0 bases and J dropped 2; count of bases not matched to a gene: 3. CDR1 LGHDT and CDR2 YNNKEL come from the germline V gene (reference sequence). The CDR3 is 15 amino acids. The CDR3 is CASSQDGGQAYEQYF. CDR3 coding DNA: TGTGCCAGCAGCCAAGATGGGGGACAGGCCTACGAGCAGTACTTC.

The V gene is TRBV5-1, the J gene TRBJ2-3, with no clear D. This CDR3 is 15 amino acids long. The V end lost 1 base, the J end lost 0 bases, and 9 bases lay between the germline ends. Germline loops: CDR1 SGHRS, CDR2 YFSETQ. Here the CDR3 reads CASSLMSASTDTQYF. As DNA, the CDR3 is TGCGCCAGCAGCTTGATGAGCGCTAGCACAGATACGCAGTATTTT.

The chain couples TRBV6-6 to TRBJ1-2; 7 bases match TRBD1. The CDR3 sequence is 13 residues long. V lost 7 bases and J lost 3; bases outside the gene matches: 5. CDR1 and CDR2 from the germline V gene are MNHNY and SVGAGI (reference sequence). Here the CDR3 DNA reads TGTGCCAGCATTAGCGGGACAGACTATGGCTACACCTTC. Protein product: CASISGTDYGYTF.

The chain is built from TRBV6-2 or TRBV6-3 and TRBJ2-1; 7 bases align to TRBD1. The germline CDR1 and CDR2 sequences are MNHEY and SVGEGT. CDR3 length: 12 residues. J was trimmed by 6 bases and V by 6 bases; bases with no gene match: 2. The CDR3 spells CASSDRANEQFF. The CDR3 region has the DNA TGTGCCAGCAGCGACAGGGCCAATGAGCAGTTCTTC.

The rearrangement uses TRBV5-1 and TRBJ2-1, with 10 nucleotides matching TRBD2. This CDR3 is built from 21 residues. Germline assignment: CDR1 SGHRS and CDR2 YFSETQ. Trimming took 4 bases from V and 7 from J; bases not matched to a gene: 26. CDR3 DNA: TGCGCCAGCAGCGGTGGGGGGTATAGCGGGAGGCCCACCCAATTGGGGAATGAGCAGTTCTTC. It codes for CASSGGGYSGRPTQLGNEQFF.

The CDR3 loop reads CASKILAGNTGELFF. CDR3 sequence (DNA): TGTGCCAGCAAAATACTAGCGGGAAACACCGGGGAGCTGTTTTTT. This chain connects TRBV2 to TRBJ2-2, with TRBD2 identical over 10 bases. The J segment lost 2 bases and the V segment lost 7 bases, leaving 4 bases of the junction unmatched. CDR1 is SNHLY, CDR2 FYNNEI, per germline. The CDR3 loop spans 15 amino acids.

J is TRBJ1-6 and V is TRBV5-1; D might be TRBD1 (5 bases). CDR3 length: 16 amino acids. V was shortened by 0 bases and J by 10 bases, with 17 bases between the two germline ends. Per germline, CDR1 SGHRS and CDR2 YFSETQ. The CDR3 DNA sequence: TGCGCCAGCAGCTTGGCGGGGGACGTGTTTCTCTCACCCCTCCACTTT. It codes for CASSLAGDVFLSPLHF.

This chain connects TRBV18 to TRBJ2-2; possible D gene TRBD1, 5 bases. From germline, CDR1 is KGHSH and CDR2 LQKENI. V dropped 3 bases and J dropped 0 bases, with 8 bases sitting between them. This CDR3 region has 15 residues. The CDR3 DNA reads as TGTGCCAGCTCACCTCAGGGAACGAACACCGGGGAGCTGTTTTTT. Protein product: CASSPQGTNTGELFF.

This chain joins TRBV7-6 and TRBJ2-1; 7 bases fit TRBD2. Looked up from germline, CDR1 is SGHVS and CDR2 is FNYEAQ. The CDR3 has 12 residues. Germline trimming cut 6 bases from V and 7 bases from J; bases unmatched to any gene: 3. The CDR3: CASSRSGNEQFF. CDR3 nucleotide sequence: TGTGCCAGCAGTCGTAGCGGGAATGAGCAGTTCTTC. Using reference TRBV7-6 and TRBJ2-1 for the parts outside the CDR3, the full variable domain is GAGVSQSPRYKVTKRGQDVALRCDPISGHVSLYWYRQALGQGPEFLTYFNYEAQQDKSGLPNDRFSAERPEGSISTLTIQRTEQRDSAMYRCASSRSGNEQFFGPGTRLTVL.

The gene calls are TRBV13 and TRBJ2-5, with 8 bases lining up with TRBD2. V lost 4 bases, J lost 5 bases, and 15 bases stayed unmatched. CDR3 size: 17 residues. The V gene's germline CDR1 is PRHDT and CDR2 FYEKMQ (reference sequence). This CDR3 reads CASSSLPLAGGRETQYF. CDR3 in DNA: TGTGCCAGCAGCTCCCTCCCACTTGCGGGAGGCCGTGAGACCCAGTACTTC.